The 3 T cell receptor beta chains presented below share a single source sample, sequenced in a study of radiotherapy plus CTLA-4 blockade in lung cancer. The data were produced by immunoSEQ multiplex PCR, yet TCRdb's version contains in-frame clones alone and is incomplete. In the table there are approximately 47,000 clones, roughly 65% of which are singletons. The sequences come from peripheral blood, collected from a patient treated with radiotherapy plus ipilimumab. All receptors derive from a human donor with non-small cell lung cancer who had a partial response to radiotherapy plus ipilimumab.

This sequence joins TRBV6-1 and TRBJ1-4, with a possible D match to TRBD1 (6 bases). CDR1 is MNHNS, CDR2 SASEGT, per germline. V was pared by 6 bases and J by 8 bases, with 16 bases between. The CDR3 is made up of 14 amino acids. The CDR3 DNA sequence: TGTGCCAGCAGGATTGGAGGGGGGGAGGAAAAACTGTTTTTT. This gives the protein CASRIGGGEEKLFF.

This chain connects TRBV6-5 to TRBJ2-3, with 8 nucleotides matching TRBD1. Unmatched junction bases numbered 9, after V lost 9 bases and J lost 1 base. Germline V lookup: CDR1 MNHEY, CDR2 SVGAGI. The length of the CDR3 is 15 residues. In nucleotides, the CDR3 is TGTGCCAGTGCCGAGGCCAGGGGGCGCACAGATACGCAGTATTTT. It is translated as CASAEARGRTDTQYF.

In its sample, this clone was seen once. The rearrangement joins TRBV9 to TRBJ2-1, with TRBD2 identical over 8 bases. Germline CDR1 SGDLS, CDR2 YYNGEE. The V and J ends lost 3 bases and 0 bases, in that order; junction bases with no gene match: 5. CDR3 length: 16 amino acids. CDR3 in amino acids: CASSGPAGDSYNEQFF. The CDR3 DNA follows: TGTGCCAGCAGCGGCCCAGCGGGGGACTCCTACAATGAGCAGTTCTTC.